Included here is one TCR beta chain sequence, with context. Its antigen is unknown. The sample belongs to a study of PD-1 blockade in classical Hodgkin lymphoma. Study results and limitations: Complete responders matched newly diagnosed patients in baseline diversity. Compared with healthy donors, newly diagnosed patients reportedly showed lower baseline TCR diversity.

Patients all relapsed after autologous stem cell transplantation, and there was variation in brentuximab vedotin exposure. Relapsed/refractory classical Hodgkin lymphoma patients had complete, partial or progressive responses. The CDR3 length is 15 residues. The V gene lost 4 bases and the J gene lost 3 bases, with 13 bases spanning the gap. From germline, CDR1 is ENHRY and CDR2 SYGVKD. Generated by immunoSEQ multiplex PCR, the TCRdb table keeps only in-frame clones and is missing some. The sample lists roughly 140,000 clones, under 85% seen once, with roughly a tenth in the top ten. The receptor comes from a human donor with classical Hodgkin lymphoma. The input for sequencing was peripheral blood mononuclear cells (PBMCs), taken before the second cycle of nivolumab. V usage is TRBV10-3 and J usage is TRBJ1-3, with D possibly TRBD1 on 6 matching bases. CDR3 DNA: TGTGCCATCAGTGTTCGGGGGCAGGGTGGAAACACCATATATTTT. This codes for CAISVRGQGGNTIYF.